This is a list of T cell receptor beta chains from one sample in a study of shared clonotypes between healthy human individuals. Sequencing used immunoSEQ multiplex PCR; TCRdb keeps in-frame clones, though not all of them. This table has over 850,000 clones, 75% to 80% appearing once. Sequencing was performed on memory CD4+ T cells from PBMCs. The origin of the receptors is a man aged 18 to 30 in good health. Some clones in this sample may be carry-over from other donors' samples. The CDR3 runs from the conserved cysteine through the conserved F or W. Each record gives: clone size, D gene, V gene, J gene, CDR3 protein, CDR3 DNA. D genes are given only for firm matches. Size values are once, few and many counts, or a class for expanded clones, and some rows have none.

>.|TRBD1|TRBV18|TRBJ1-1
CASSADRVNTEAFF
TGTGCCAGCTCAGCGGACAGGGTGAACACTGAAGCTTTCTTT
>once|.|TRBV12-5|TRBJ2-7
CASGLVLGTAPYEQYF
TGTGCTAGTGGTTTGGTACTTGGTACCGCACCCTACGAGCAGTACTTC
>.|.|TRBV28|TRBJ1-2
CASRPGGWGGYTF
TGTGCCAGCAGACCGGGGGGCTGGGGAGGCTACACCTTC
>once|.|TRBV21-1|TRBJ2-5
CASSNQQDFGRETQYF
TGTGCCAGCAGCAATCAGCAGGACTTCGGACGGGAGACCCAGTACTTC
>.|.|TRBV6-5|TRBJ2-2
CASSNGRTYTGELFF
TGTGCCAGCAGCAATGGACGTACCTACACCGGGGAGCTGTTTTTT
>.|.|TRBV7-3|TRBJ2-3
CASSLTSRGTDTQYF
TGTGCCAGCAGCTTAACGAGCAGGGGCACAGATACGCAGTATTTT
>few|.|TRBV10-3|TRBJ2-7
CAISDQGRRESVGEQYF
TGTGCCATCAGTGACCAGGGGCGGCGGGAGTCCGTTGGCGAGCAGTACTTC
>.|.|TRBV25-1|TRBJ2-3
CASSEYRGGRTDTQYF
TGTGCCAGCAGTGAATATAGGGGGGGGAGGACAGATACGCAGTATTTT
>.|.|TRBV7-9|TRBJ2-6
CASSWQSGANVLTF
TGTGCCAGCAGCTGGCAGAGTGGGGCCAACGTCCTGACTTTC
>.|.|TRBV5-1|TRBJ2-2
CASSLGSYTGELFF
TGCGCCAGCAGCTTGGGTTCGTACACCGGGGAGCTGTTTTTT
>.|.|TRBV6-4|TRBJ1-2
CASSDRGAGGYTF
TGTGCCAGCAGTGACCGAGGGGCAGGAGGCTACACCTTC
>once|TRBD2|TRBV5-1|TRBJ2-7
CASSPTSGAYEQYF
TGCGCCAGCAGCCCGACTAGCGGAGCTTACGAGCAGTACTTC
>.|.|TRBV19|TRBJ1-5
CASKSGGAHPPQHF
TGTGCCAGTAAGTCGGGGGGCGCCCATCCGCCCCAGCATTTT
>.|TRBD1|TRBV4-1|TRBJ2-5
CASSPGQGAGEQYF
TGCGCCAGCAGCCCGGGACAGGGGGCGGGGGAGCAGTACTTC
>few|.|TRBV28|TRBJ1-2
CASTPGRGARGYTF
TGTGCCAGCACTCCCGGGCGGGGTGCACGGGGCTACACCTTC
>.|.|TRBV9|TRBJ1-4
CASSYRAGDEKLFF
TGTGCCAGCAGTTACAGGGCAGGGGATGAAAAACTGTTTTTT
>.|.|TRBV28|TRBJ1-3
CASIGANGNTIYF
TGTGCCAGCATCGGGGCTAATGGAAACACCATATATTTT
>.|TRBD2|TRBV7-9|TRBJ2-1
CASSSQRSSGSGNEQFF
TGTGCCAGCAGCTCCCAAAGGAGTAGCGGGAGTGGCAATGAGCAGTTCTTC
>.|TRBD2|TRBV2|TRBJ2-3
CASSVKLAGGADTQYF
TGTGCCAGCAGTGTCAAGCTAGCGGGAGGCGCAGATACGCAGTATTTT
>once|TRBD2|TRBV5-4|TRBJ2-7
CASSRGGAAYEQYF
TGTGCCAGCAGCCGGGGGGGTGCTGCCTACGAGCAGTACTTC
>.|.|TRBV5-4|TRBJ2-5
CASSALGGGETQYF
TGTGCCAGCAGCGCTCTGGGAGGAGGGGAGACCCAGTACTTC
>.|TRBD1|TRBV7-2|TRBJ1-2
CASSSRDRGGYGYTF
TGTGCCAGCAGCTCCCGGGACAGGGGCGGATATGGCTACACCTTC
>.|.|TRBV19|TRBJ1-5
CASSILQQPQHF
TGTGCCAGTAGTATCCTCCAACAGCCCCAGCATTTT
>.|.|TRBV5-1|TRBJ2-3
CASSLATGTDTQYF
TGCGCCAGCAGCTTGGCCACAGGAACAGATACGCAGTATTTT
>.|.|TRBV2|TRBJ1-5
CASSDRRLGPNQPQHF
TGTGCCAGCAGTGACCGTCGGTTAGGACCCAATCAGCCCCAGCATTTT
>.|.|TRBV9|TRBJ1-2
CASSGQLTGPGSGYTF
TGTGCCAGCAGCGGCCAATTAACAGGACCGGGTAGTGGCTACACCTTC
>.|TRBD1|TRBV28|TRBJ2-2
CASRPDRMNTGELFF
TGTGCCAGCAGACCGGACAGGATGAACACCGGGGAGCTGTTTTTT
>once|.|TRBV29-1|TRBJ2-1
CSVFFADVASYNEQFF
TGCAGCGTTTTTTTTGCCGACGTTGCTTCCTACAATGAGCAGTTCTTC
>few|TRBD1|TRBV11-2|TRBJ1-2
CASSSHAGGSYGYTF
TGTGCCAGCAGCTCTCATGCAGGGGGGAGCTATGGCTACACCTTC
>.|.|TRBV7-8|TRBJ2-2
CASSSTSYTGELFF
TGTGCCAGCAGCTCAACTAGCTACACCGGGGAGCTGTTTTTT
>.|TRBD1|TRBV2|TRBJ1-2
CASRRTGFPYGYTF
TGTGCCAGCAGAAGGACAGGATTTCCCTATGGCTACACCTTC
>.|.|TRBV19|TRBJ2-1
CASSLWTQQFF
TGTGCCAGTAGTCTGTGGACCCAGCAGTTCTTC
>.|.|TRBV10-3|TRBJ2-1
CALGGTTYNEQFF
TGTGCCCTGGGGGGGACAACCTACAATGAGCAGTTCTTC
>.|.|TRBV5-1|TRBJ2-2
CASSQGGLNTGELFF
TGCGCCAGCAGCCAAGGAGGACTAAACACCGGGGAGCTGTTTTTT
>.|.|TRBV7-8|TRBJ2-1
CASSLALGSYNEQFF
TGTGCCAGCAGCTTAGCACTAGGCTCCTACAATGAGCAGTTCTTC
>.|.|TRBV18|TRBJ2-5
CASRNDAWRETQYF
TGTGCCAGCCGGAATGATGCCTGGCGGGAGACCCAGTACTTC
>.|TRBD1|TRBV12-5|TRBJ2-7
CASGPGQGQEQYF
TGTGCTAGTGGCCCGGGACAGGGGCAAGAGCAGTACTTC
>.|.|TRBV29-1|TRBJ2-3
CSVEGGTNRYTDTQYF
TGCAGCGTTGAAGGGGGAACAAACCGATACACAGATACGCAGTATTTT
>.|.|TRBV7-2|TRBJ1-1
CASSLVGRDTEAFF
TGTGCCAGCAGCTTAGTTGGCAGGGATACTGAAGCTTTCTTT
>.|.|TRBV30|TRBJ2-3
CAWSFRATDTQYF
TGTGCCTGGAGTTTCCGGGCCACAGATACGCAGTATTTT